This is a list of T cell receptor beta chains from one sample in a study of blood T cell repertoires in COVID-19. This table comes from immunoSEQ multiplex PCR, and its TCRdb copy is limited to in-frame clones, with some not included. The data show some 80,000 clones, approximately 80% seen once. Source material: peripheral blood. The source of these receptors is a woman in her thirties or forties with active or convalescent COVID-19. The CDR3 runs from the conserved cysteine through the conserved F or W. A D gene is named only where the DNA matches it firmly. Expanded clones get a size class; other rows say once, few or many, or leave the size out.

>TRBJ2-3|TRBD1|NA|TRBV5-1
CASRGDRGRTDTQYF
TGCGCCAGCAGAGGGGACAGGGGGCGTACAGATACGCAGTATTTT
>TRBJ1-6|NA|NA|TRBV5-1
CASSEGHSYNSPLHF
TGCGCCAGCAGCGAGGGTCATTCCTATAATTCACCCCTCCACTTT
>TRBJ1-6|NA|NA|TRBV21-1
CASSKVETGDVHKASILGDSPLHF
TGTGCCAGCAGCAAAGTGGAAACAGGGGATGTTCATAAGGCCAGTATTTTGGGTGATTCACCCCTCCACTTT
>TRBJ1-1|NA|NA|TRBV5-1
CASSFQDMNTEAFF
TGCGCCAGCAGCTTTCAGGATATGAACACTGAAGCTTTCTTT
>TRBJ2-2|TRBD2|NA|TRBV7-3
CASSMTSQDGELFF
TGTGCCAGCAGCATGACTAGCCAGGACGGGGAGCTGTTTTTT
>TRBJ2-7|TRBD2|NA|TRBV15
CATSTRRTLASGSSYEQYF
TGTGCCACCAGCACCCGACGAACCTTAGCTAGCGGGAGTAGCTACGAGCAGTACTTC
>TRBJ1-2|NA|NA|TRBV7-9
CASSLYSLYTF
TGTGCCAGCAGCTTATATAGCCTCTACACCTTC
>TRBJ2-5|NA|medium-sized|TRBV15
CATSVFGGETQYF
TGTGCCACCAGCGTTTTCGGGGGAGAGACCCAGTACTTC
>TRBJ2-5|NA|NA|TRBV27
CASSPSGFAQYF
TGTGCCAGCAGTCCTTCGGGGTTTGCCCAGTACTTC
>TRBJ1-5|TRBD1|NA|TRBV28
CASSLTDRGQGQPQHF
TGTGCCAGCAGTTTAACCGACAGGGGACAAGGCCAGCCCCAGCATTTT
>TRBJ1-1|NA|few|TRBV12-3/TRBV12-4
CASSHGGGTEAFF
TGTGCCAGCAGTCACGGGGGGGGCACTGAAGCTTTCTTT
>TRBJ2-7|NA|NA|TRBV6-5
CASSSRGAQSYEQYF
TGTGCCAGCAGCTCCAGGGGGGCGCAAAGTTACGAGCAGTACTTC
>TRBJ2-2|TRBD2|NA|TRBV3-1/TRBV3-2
CASSQDGTSGGIGELFF
TGTGCCAGCAGCCAAGATGGGACTAGCGGGGGAATCGGGGAGCTGTTTTTT
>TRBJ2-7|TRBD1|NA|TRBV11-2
CASSSAGRGLNEQYF
TGTGCCAGCAGCTCCGCAGGAAGGGGGCTCAACGAGCAGTACTTC
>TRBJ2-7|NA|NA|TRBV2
CASSNIYEQYF
TGTGCCAGCAGTAATATCTACGAGCAGTACTTC
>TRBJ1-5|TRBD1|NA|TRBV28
CASSSGQGQYQPQHF
TGTGCCAGCAGTTCTGGACAGGGCCAATATCAGCCCCAGCATTTT
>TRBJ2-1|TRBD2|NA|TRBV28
CASSEVGLAGDNEQFF
TGTGCCAGCAGTGAAGTTGGACTAGCGGGAGACAATGAGCAGTTCTTC
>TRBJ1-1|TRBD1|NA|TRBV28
CASRPRDSPFMNTEAFF
TGTGCCAGCAGACCGAGGGACAGCCCCTTCATGAACACTGAAGCTTTCTTT
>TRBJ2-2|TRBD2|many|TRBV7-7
CASQRTSGSSGELFF
TGTGCCAGCCAGCGGACTAGCGGGAGTTCCGGGGAGCTGTTTTTT
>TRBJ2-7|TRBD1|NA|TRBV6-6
CASRKGQGAAYEQYF
TGTGCCAGCAGAAAGGGACAGGGGGCAGCCTACGAGCAGTACTTC
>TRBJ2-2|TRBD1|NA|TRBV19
CASALGQGNTGELFF
TGTGCCAGTGCATTGGGACAGGGGAACACCGGGGAGCTGTTTTTT
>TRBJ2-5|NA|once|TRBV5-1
CASSLEGGRGETQYF
TGCGCCAGCAGCTTGGAGGGGGGGCGCGGGGAGACCCAGTACTTC